The 31 T cell receptor beta chains given below trace back to one sample, sequenced in a study of monozygotic twins with inflammatory bowel disease. TCRdb derives one entry per CDR3 protein from the 5' RACE reads, leaving out DNA. This table lists approximately 400,000 distinct CDR3 sequences. The sequenced sample was blood. The receptors here all came from a human donor with ulcerative colitis or Crohn's disease, or a healthy co-twin of an affected twin (not recorded which).

The chain uses TRBV3-1 and TRBJ1-1. The length of the CDR3 is 13 residues. CDR1 is LGHDT and CDR2 is YNNKEL in the germline V gene (reference sequence). CDR3 sequence reads: CASSRTVNTEAFF. Variable domain in full (rest from reference TRBV3-1 and TRBJ1-1): DTAVSQTPKYLVTQMGNDKSIKCEQNLGHDTMYWYKQDSKKFLKIMFSYNNKELIINETVPNRFSPKSPDKAHLNLHINSLELGDSAVYFCASSRTVNTEAFFGQGTRLTVV.

V is TRBV12-3 or TRBV12-4 and J is TRBJ1-1; TCRdb designates TRBD1, a call that cannot be tested without DNA. The CDR3 covers 13 residues. The CDR3 protein is CASSPRQRAEAFF.

V and J are TRBV7-2 and TRBJ2-3; TCRdb proposes TRBD2, but this gene call is untestable without DNA. Germline CDR1 reads SGHTA; CDR2 reads FQGNSA. The CDR3 sequence is 16 residues long. CDR3 loop: CASSLVSLAFTDTQYF.

The rearrangement links TRBV11-2 to TRBJ2-3; TCRdb's assignment of TRBD1 cannot be checked, as there is no DNA. The length of the CDR3 is 15 residues. Germline V lookup: CDR1 SGHAT, CDR2 FQNNGV. The CDR3 loop is CASSRDLSTPDTQYF.

This sequence joins TRBV7-2 and TRBJ1-6. Germline V CDR1 and CDR2: SGHTA, FQGNSA. The CDR3 spans 16 residues. The CDR3 sequence: CASSLDPGVDNSPLHF.

The chain couples TRBV11-2 to TRBJ2-5; TCRdb proposes TRBD2, but this gene call is untestable without DNA. The CDR3 sequence is 16 residues long. The germline V gene has CDR1 SGHAT and CDR2 FQNNGV. CDR3 sequence reads: CASSFTDSGVAETQYF.

The chain carries TRBV20-1 and TRBJ2-1; the TCRdb D gene call, TRBD2, has no DNA to confirm it. Germline-derived CDR1 and CDR2 are DFQATT and SNEGSKA (reference sequence). The CDR3 is made up of 14 amino acids. The CDR3 spells CSANLAGVPNEQFF.

The chain employs TRBV7-9 and TRBJ2-1; without DNA, the TCRdb call of TRBD2 cannot be checked. Germline V CDR1 and CDR2: SEHNR, FQNEAQ (reference sequence). The CDR3 extends over 15 amino acids. The CDR3 sequence: CASSLCIGGSCEQFF.

V is TRBV6-6 and J is TRBJ1-1; TCRdb's D call, TRBD1, is unchecked because there is no DNA. This CDR3 contains 11 residues. CDR1 MNHNY and CDR2 SVGAGI come from the germline V gene (reference sequence). CDR3 loop: CASSSGRGAFF.

The chain combines TRBV20-1 with TRBJ2-1; TCRdb's D call of TRBD2 is untestable without DNA. Germline CDR1 DFQATT, CDR2 SNEGSKA (reference sequence). The CDR3 runs to 15 residues. The CDR3: CSAPTPSGGSNEQFF.

The chain uses TRBV13 and TRBJ2-1; TCRdb indicates TRBD1, and absent DNA this call remains unverified. The CDR3 totals 14 residues. Germline-derived CDR1 and CDR2 are PRHDT and FYEKMQ (reference sequence). CDR3 sequence reads: CASRAGVSYNEQFF.

The chain couples TRBV5-5 to TRBJ2-1. The CDR3 contains 17 residues. Looked up from germline, CDR1 is SGHKS and CDR2 is YYEKEE (reference sequence). CDR3 protein: CASSLFSGLASYNEQFF.

The genes are TRBV20-1 and TRBJ1-5; without DNA, the TCRdb call of TRBD1 cannot be checked. CDR3 size: 16 residues. Germline V gene sequence: CDR1 DFQATT, CDR2 SNEGSKA (reference sequence). CDR3 in amino acids: CSALNRDRGFNQPQHF.

The chain employs TRBV10-2 and TRBJ2-7. Per germline, CDR1 WSHSY and CDR2 SAAADI. The CDR3 consists of 13 residues. Here the CDR3 reads CASSVNRAYEQYF.

The rearrangement uses TRBV12-3 or TRBV12-4 and TRBJ1-1; the TCRdb D gene call, TRBD1, has no DNA to confirm it. This CDR3 spans 14 amino acids. The CDR3 sequence: CASSFGQGNTEAFF.

This rearrangement joins TRBV12-3 or TRBV12-4 to TRBJ2-1; TCRdb's D call, TRBD1, is unchecked because there is no DNA. This CDR3 spans 13 amino acids. The chain's CDR3 is CASRSVGGNEQFF.

The chain joins TRBV7-2 to TRBJ2-1; TCRdb names TRBD1, which stays unverified in the absence of DNA. The germline V gene has CDR1 SGHTA and CDR2 FQGNSA. CDR3 length: 15 residues. CDR3 sequence reads: CASSRRQEHHNEQFF.

The chain is built from TRBV3-1 and TRBJ2-1; the D call of TRBD2 rests on TCRdb alone, since no DNA is present to check it. Germline-derived CDR1 and CDR2 are LGHDT and YNNKEL (reference sequence). The CDR3 has 16 amino acids. CDR3 region: CASSQPSGGTYNEQFF.

This chain links TRBV7-6 with TRBJ2-2; the D call from TCRdb, TRBD1, cannot be confirmed without DNA. CDR1 and CDR2 from the germline V gene are SGHVS and FNYEAQ. The length of the CDR3 is 14 residues. Here the CDR3 reads CASSTDRDTGELFF.

The chain links TRBV20-1 to TRBJ2-7; TCRdb outputs TRBD2, but without DNA this stays unchecked. The length of the CDR3 is 15 residues. CDR1 is DFQATT, CDR2 SNEGSKA, per germline (reference sequence). The CDR3 loop reads CSARDRWGLIYEQYF.

The chain has TRBV20-1 and TRBJ2-4; TCRdb proposes TRBD1, but this gene call is untestable without DNA. CDR3 length equals 16 residues. Germline CDR1 is DFQATT and CDR2 is SNEGSKA (reference sequence). The CDR3 protein is CSARSPGHIAKNIQYF.

The chain uses TRBV14 and TRBJ2-3. Germline loops: CDR1 SGHDN, CDR2 FVKESK. This CDR3 spans 16 amino acids. CDR3 protein: CASSRLGTTSTDTQYF.

This chain connects TRBV27 to TRBJ1-5; TCRdb gives TRBD1 as the D gene, but with no DNA this cannot be confirmed. The CDR3 covers 14 residues. The germline V gene encodes CDR1 MNHEY and CDR2 SMNVEV (reference sequence). The CDR3 loop reads CASSLSQGVQPQHF.

This chain joins TRBV20-1 and TRBJ2-6. The germline V gene encodes CDR1 DFQATT and CDR2 SNEGSKA (reference sequence). CDR3 size: 13 residues. CDR3 loop: CSATVPGANVLTF.

The chain has TRBV27 and TRBJ1-5; TCRdb picks TRBD1, but there is no DNA to check that call. Per the germline V gene, CDR1 is MNHEY and CDR2 is SMNVEV (reference sequence). This CDR3 contains 14 residues. The CDR3 reads CASGAGTDYQPQHF.

CDR3 loop: CATGASYTGELFF. The chain links TRBV15 to TRBJ2-2; TCRdb gives TRBD2 as the D gene, but with no DNA this cannot be confirmed. Germline CDR1 LNHNV, CDR2 YYDKDF (reference sequence). The CDR3 spans 13 residues.

V is TRBV9 and J is TRBJ2-3. CDR3 size: 12 residues. CDR1 is SGDLS and CDR2 is YYNGEE in the germline V gene. Here the CDR3 reads CASSVAGDTQYF.

This chain joins TRBV6-2 or TRBV6-3 and TRBJ1-1; TCRdb's assignment of TRBD1 cannot be checked, as there is no DNA. CDR3 size: 16 residues. Germline CDR1 reads MNHEY; CDR2 reads SVGEGT. This chain's CDR3 is CASSYSIGRMNTEAFF.

CDR3 region: CASSLQGGTYEQYF. V is TRBV7-8 and J is TRBJ2-7; as DNA is missing, the TRBD2 call by TCRdb cannot be tested. The CDR3 is made up of 14 amino acids. Germline V gives CDR1 SGHVS, CDR2 FQNEAQ.

The rearrangement links TRBV30 to TRBJ2-2; without DNA, the TCRdb call of TRBD2 cannot be checked. The germline V gene encodes CDR1 GTSNPN and CDR2 SVGIG (reference sequence). This CDR3 has 13 residues. This chain's CDR3 is CAWSGLLPGELFF.

The J gene is TRBJ1-5, the V gene TRBV18; TCRdb names TRBD1, which stays unverified in the absence of DNA. Germline assignment: CDR1 KGHSH and CDR2 LQKENI. The CDR3 covers 16 residues. CDR3: CASSRDGQGGNQPQHF.